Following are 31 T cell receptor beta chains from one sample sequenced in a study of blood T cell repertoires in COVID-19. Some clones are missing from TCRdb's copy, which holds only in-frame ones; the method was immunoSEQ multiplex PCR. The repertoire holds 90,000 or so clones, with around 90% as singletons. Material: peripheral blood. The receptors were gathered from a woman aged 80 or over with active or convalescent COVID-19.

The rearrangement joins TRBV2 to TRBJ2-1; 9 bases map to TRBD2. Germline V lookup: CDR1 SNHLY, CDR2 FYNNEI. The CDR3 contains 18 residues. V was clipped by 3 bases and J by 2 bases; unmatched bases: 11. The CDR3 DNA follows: TGTGCCAGCAGTGACCTGGTTGGGACTAGCTCCCCCTACAATGAGCAGTTCTTC. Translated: CASSDLVGTSSPYNEQFF. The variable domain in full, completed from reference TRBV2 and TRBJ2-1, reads EPEVTQTPSHQVTQMGQEVILRCVPISNHLYFYWYRQILGQKVEFLVSFYNNEISEKSEIFDDQFSVERPDGSNFTLKIRSTKLEDSAMYFCASSDLVGTSSPYNEQFFGPGTRLTVL.

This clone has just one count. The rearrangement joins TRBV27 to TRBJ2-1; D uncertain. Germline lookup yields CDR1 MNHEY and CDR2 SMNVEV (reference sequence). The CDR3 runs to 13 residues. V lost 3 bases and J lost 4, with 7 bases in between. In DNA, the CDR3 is TGTGCCAGCAGTTTGTCCTCTTACAATGAGCAGTTCTTC. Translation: CASSLSSYNEQFF.

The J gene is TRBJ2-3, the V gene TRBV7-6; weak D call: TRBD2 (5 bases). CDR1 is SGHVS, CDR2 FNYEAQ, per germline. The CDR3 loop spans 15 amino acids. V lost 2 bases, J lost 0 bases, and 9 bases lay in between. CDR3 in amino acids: CASSLSTTSTDTQYF. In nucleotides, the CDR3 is TGTGCCAGCAGCTTATCGACTACCAGCACAGATACGCAGTATTTT.

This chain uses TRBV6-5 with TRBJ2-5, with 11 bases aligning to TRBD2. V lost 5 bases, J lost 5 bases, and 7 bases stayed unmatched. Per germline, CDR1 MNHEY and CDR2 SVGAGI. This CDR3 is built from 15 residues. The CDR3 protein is CASSKLAGVGETQYF. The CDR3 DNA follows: TGTGCCAGCAGTAAACTAGCGGGAGTGGGGGAGACCCAGTACTTC.

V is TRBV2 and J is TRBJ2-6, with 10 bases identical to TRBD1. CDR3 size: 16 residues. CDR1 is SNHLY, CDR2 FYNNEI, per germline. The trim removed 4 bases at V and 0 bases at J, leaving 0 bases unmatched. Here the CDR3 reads CASSGTGGSGANVLTF. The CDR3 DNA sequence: TGTGCCAGCAGTGGGACAGGGGGCTCTGGGGCCAACGTCCTGACTTTC. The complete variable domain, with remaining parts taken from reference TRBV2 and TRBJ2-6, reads EPEVTQTPSHQVTQMGQEVILRCVPISNHLYFYWYRQILGQKVEFLVSFYNNEISEKSEIFDDQFSVERPDGSNFTLKIRSTKLEDSAMYFCASSGTGGSGANVLTFGAGSRLTVL.

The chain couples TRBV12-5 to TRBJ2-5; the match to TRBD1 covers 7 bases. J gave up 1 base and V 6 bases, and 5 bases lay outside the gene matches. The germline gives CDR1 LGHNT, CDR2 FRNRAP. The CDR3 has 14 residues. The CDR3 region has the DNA TGTGCTAGTGGCCGGGGACAGATCCAAGAGACCCAGTACTTC. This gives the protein CASGRGQIQETQYF.

CDR3 sequence (DNA): TGTGCCAGCAGCCTCCTCGTGGGTGTTTCGGCGGGAGTGGCCGGGGAGCTGTTTTTT. It is translated as CASSLLVGVSAGVAGELFF. The chain uses TRBV7-2 and TRBJ2-2, with TRBD2 identical over 7 bases. The CDR3 has 19 amino acids. After removal of 5 bases from V and 6 bases from J, the junction contained 21 bases not matched to a gene. Germline V gene lookup returns CDR1 SGHTA and CDR2 FQGNSA. Combining the CDR3 with reference TRBV7-2 and TRBJ2-2 gives the whole variable domain GAGVSQSPSNKVTEKGKDVELRCDPISGHTALYWYRQSLGQGLEFLIYFQGNSAPDKSGLPSDRFSAERTGGSVSTLTIQRTQQEDSAVYLCASSLLVGVSAGVAGELFFGEGSRLTVL.

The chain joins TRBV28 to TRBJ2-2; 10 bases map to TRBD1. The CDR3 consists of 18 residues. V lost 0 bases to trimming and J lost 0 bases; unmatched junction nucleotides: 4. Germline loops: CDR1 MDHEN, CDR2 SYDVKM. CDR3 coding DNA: TGTGCCAGCAGTTTATGGACAGGGGGCCTTGCGAACACCGGGGAGCTGTTTTTT. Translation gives CASSLWTGGLANTGELFF.

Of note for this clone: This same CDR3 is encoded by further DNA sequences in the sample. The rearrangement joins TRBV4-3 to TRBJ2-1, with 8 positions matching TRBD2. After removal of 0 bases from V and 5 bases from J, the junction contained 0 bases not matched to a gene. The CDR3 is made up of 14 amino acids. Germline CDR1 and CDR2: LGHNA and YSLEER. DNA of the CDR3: TGCGCCAGCAGCCAAGATAGCGGGAACAATGAGCAGTTCTTC. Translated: CASSQDSGNNEQFF.

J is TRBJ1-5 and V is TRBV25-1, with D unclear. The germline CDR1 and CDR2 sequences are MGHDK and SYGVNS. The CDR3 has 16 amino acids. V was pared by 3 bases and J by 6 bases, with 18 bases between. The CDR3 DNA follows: TGTGCCAGCAGTGATGGAGGTGCGGGTTTCGGTCAGCCCCAGCATTTT. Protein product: CASSDGGAGFGQPQHF.

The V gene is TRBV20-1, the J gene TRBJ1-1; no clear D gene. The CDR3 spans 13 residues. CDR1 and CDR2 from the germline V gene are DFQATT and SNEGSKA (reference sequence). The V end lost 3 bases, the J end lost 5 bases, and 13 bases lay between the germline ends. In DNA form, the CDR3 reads TGCAGTGCTAGTCCGGGAGGTAGGACTGAAGCTTTCTTT. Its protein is CSASPGGRTEAFF.

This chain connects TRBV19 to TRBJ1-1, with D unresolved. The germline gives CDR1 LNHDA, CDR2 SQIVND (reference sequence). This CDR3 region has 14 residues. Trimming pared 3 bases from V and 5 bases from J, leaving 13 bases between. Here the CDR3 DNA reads TGTGCCAGTAGTATTGTGGCCGGGTGGACTGAAGCTTTCTTT. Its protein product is CASSIVAGWTEAFF.

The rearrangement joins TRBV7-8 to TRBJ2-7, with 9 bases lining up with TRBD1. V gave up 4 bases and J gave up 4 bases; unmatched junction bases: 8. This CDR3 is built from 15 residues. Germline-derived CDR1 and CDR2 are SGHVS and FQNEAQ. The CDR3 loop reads CASSSRDRDQYEQYF. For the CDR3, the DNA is TGTGCCAGCAGCTCTCGGGACAGGGATCAATACGAGCAGTACTTC.

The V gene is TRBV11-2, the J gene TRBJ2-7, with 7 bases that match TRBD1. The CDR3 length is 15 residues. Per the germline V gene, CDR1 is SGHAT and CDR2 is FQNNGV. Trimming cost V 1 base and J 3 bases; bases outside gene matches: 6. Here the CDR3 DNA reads TGTGCCAGCAGCTTAGGCATCAGACAGGGCTACGAGCAGTACTTC. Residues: CASSLGIRQGYEQYF. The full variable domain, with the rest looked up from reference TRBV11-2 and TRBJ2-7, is EAGVAQSPRYKIIEKRQSVAFWCNPISGHATLYWYQQILGQGPKLLIQFQNNGVVDDSQLPKDRFSAERLKGVDSTLKIQPAKLEDSAVYLCASSLGIRQGYEQYFGPGTRLTVT.

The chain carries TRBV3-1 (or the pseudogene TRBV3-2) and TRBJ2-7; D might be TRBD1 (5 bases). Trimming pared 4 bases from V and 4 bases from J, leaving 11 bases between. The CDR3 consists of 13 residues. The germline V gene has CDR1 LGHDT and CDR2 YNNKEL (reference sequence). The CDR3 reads CASSRVGAYEQYF. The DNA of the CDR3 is TGTGCCAGCAGCCGAGTAGGGGCTTACGAGCAGTACTTC.

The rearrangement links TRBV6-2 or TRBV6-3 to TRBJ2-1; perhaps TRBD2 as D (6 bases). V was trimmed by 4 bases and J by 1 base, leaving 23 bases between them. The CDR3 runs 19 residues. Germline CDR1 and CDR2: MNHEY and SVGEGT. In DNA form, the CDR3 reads TGTGCCAGCAGTTCAGTCCGCGCCTTAGCGGAGAAGTCCTACAATGAGCAGTTCTTC. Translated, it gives CASSSVRALAEKSYNEQFF.

The CDR3 here is CSTSRADTGELFF. As DNA, the CDR3 is TGCAGCACCTCGCGGGCGGACACCGGGGAGCTGTTTTTT. V usage is TRBV29-1 and J usage is TRBJ2-2; D possibly corresponds to TRBD2 (5 bases). Germline V gives CDR1 SQVTM, CDR2 ANQGSEA. V shed 8 bases and J shed 3 bases, with 13 bases lying between them. CDR3 size: 13 residues.

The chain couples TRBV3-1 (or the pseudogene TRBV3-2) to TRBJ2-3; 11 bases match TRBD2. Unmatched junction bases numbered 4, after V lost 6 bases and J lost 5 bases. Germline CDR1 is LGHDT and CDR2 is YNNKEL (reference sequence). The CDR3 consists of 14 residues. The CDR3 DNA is TGTGCCAGCAGTCTGACTAGCGGGAAAGATACGCAGTATTTT. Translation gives CASSLTSGKDTQYF.

The CDR3 reads CASSIMEGAEQYF. In nucleotides, the CDR3 is TGTGCCAGTAGTATAATGGAAGGGGCCGAGCAGTACTTC. This rearrangement joins TRBV19 to TRBJ2-7, with D maybe TRBD1 (5 bases). The CDR3 has 13 residues. CDR1 is LNHDA and CDR2 is SQIVND in the germline V gene (reference sequence). Trimming removed 2 bases from V and 6 bases from J, with 11 bases in between. Using reference TRBV19 and TRBJ2-7 for the parts outside the CDR3, the full variable domain is DGGITQSPKYLFRKEGQNVTLSCEQNLNHDAMYWYRQDPGQGLRLIYYSQIVNDFQKGDIAEGYSVSREKKESFPLTVTSAQKNPTAFYLCASSIMEGAEQYFGPGTRLTVT.

CDR3 sequence: CASSMAAGTSLGEQFF. Written as DNA, the CDR3 is TGTGCCAGTAGTATGGCAGCGGGCACCAGTCTCGGTGAGCAGTTCTTC. V and J are TRBV19 and TRBJ2-1, with a weak D call TRBD2 (6 bases). This CDR3 has 16 residues. V was cut by 3 bases and J by 9 bases, with 21 bases left in between. CDR1 is LNHDA, CDR2 SQIVND, per germline (reference sequence).

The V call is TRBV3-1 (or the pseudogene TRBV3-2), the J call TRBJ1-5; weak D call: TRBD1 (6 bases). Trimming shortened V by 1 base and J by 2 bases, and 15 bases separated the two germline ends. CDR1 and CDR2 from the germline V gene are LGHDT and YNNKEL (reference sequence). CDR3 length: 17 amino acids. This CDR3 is CASSQAAGVGGNQPQHF. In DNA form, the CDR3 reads TGTGCCAGCAGCCAAGCGGCAGGGGTCGGCGGCAATCAGCCCCAGCATTTT.

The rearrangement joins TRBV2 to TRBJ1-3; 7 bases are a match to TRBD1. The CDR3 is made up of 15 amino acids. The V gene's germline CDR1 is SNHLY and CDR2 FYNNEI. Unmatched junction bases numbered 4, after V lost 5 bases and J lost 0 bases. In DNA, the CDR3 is TGTGCCAGCAGTCGACAGGGAGGCTCTGGAAACACCATATATTTT. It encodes CASSRQGGSGNTIYF.

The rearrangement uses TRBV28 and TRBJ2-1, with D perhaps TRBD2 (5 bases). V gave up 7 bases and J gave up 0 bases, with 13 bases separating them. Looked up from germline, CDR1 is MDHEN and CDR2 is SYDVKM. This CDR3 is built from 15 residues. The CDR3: CASTTTKSSYNEQFF. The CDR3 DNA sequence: TGTGCCAGCACGACTACTAAGAGCTCCTACAATGAGCAGTTCTTC.

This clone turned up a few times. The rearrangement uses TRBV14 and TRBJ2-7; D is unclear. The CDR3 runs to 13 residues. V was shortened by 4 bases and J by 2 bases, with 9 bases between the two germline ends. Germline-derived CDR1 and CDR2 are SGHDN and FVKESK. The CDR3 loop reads CASSPTTTYEQYF. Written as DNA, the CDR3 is TGTGCCAGCAGCCCCACAACGACCTACGAGCAGTACTTC.

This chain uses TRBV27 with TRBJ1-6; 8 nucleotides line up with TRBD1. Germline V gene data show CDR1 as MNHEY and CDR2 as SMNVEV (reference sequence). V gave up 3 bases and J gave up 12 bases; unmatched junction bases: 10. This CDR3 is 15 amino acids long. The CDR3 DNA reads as TGTGCCAGCAGTTTTCTCGGACAGGGCGGTTTACCCCTCCACTTT. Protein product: CASSFLGQGGLPLHF.

This CDR3 reads CASSPMGREKLFF. The CDR3 DNA sequence: TGTGCCAGCTCACCGATGGGGCGGGAAAAACTGTTTTTT. The chain combines TRBV18 with TRBJ1-4; D perhaps matches TRBD1 (5 bases). CDR3 length: 13 amino acids. V was trimmed by 3 bases and J by 8 bases, leaving 10 bases between them. Germline loops: CDR1 KGHSH, CDR2 LQKENI.

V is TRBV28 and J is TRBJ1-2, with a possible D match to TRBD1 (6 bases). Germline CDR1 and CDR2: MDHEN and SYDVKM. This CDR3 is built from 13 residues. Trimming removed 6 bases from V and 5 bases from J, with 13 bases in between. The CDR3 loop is CASRSGTTYGYTF. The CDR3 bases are TGTGCCAGCAGATCCGGGACAACTTATGGCTACACCTTC.

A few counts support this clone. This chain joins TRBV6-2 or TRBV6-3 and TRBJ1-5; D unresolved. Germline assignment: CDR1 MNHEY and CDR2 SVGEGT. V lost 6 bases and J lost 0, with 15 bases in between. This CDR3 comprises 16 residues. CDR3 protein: CASSAVGHSSNQPQHF. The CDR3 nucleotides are TGTGCCAGCAGCGCGGTCGGCCATAGTAGCAATCAGCCCCAGCATTTT.

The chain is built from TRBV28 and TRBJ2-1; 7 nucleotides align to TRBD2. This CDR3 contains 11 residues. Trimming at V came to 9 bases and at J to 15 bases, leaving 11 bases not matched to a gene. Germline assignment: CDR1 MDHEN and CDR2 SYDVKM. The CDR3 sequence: CASLLGLDLFF. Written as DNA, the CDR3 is TGTGCCAGTCTTCTTGGACTAGATCTGTTCTTC.

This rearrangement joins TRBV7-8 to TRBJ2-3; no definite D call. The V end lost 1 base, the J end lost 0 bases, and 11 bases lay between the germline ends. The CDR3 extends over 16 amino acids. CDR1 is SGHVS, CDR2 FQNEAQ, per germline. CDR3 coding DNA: TGTGCCAGCAGCTTAGTTGCGGCGTCTAGCACAGATACGCAGTATTTT. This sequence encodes CASSLVAASSTDTQYF.

This CDR3 reads CARSLARTLFHYEQYF. CDR3 nucleotide sequence: TGTGCCAGAAGCTTGGCCCGGACTCTCTTTCACTACGAGCAGTACTTC. The chain couples TRBV5-3 to TRBJ2-7; a possible D gene is TRBD2 (5 bases). TRBV5-3 is an ORF; its function is uncertain. The CDR3 length is 16 residues. V gave up 0 bases and J gave up 3 bases, with 16 bases separating them.